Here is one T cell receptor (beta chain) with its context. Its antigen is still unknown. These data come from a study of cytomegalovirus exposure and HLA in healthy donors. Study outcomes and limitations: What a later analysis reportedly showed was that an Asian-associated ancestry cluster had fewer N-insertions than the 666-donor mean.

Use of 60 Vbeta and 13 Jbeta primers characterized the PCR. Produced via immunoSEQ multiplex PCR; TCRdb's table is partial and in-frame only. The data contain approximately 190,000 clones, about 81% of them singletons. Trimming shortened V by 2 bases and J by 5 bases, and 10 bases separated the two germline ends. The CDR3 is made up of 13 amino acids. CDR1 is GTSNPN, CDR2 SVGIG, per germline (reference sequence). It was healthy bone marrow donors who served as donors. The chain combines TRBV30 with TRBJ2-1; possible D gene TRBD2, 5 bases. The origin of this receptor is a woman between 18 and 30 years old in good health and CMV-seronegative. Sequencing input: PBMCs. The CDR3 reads CAWSTGYDNEQFF. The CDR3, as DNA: TGTGCCTGGAGTACGGGGTACGACAATGAGCAGTTCTTC.